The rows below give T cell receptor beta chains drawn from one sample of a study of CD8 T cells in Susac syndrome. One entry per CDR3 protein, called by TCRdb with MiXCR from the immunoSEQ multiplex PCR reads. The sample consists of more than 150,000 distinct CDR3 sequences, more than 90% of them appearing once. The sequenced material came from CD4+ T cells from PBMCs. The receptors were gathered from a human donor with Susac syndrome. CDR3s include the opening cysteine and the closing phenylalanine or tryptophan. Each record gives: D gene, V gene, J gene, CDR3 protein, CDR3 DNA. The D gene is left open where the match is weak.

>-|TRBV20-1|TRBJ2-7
CSARQGYEQYF
TGCAGTGCTAGACAGGGCTACGAGCAGTACTTC
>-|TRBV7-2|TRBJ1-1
CASSPRAGNTEAFF
TGTGCCAGCAGCCCCCGGGCAGGGAACACTGAAGCTTTCTTT
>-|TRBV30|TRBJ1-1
CAWSFVMTGPNTEAFF
TGTGCCTGGAGTTTCGTGATGACAGGACCGAACACTGAAGCTTTCTTT
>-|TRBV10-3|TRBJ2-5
CAISEIQETQYF
TGTGCCATCAGTGAGATACAAGAGACCCAGTACTTC
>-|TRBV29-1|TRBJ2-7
CSPGGQGSYEQYF
TGCAGCCCTGGGGGCCAGGGGAGCTACGAGCAGTACTTC
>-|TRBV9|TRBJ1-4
CASSAFSGGEKLFF
TGTGCCAGCAGCGCCTTCTCGGGGGGCGAAAAACTGTTTTTT
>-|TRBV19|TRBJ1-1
CASRHRVNTEAFF
TGTGCCAGTAGGCACAGGGTTAACACTGAAGCTTTCTTT
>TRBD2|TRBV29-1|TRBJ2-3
CSVLTSGGRTDTQYF
TGCAGCGTTCTGACTAGCGGGGGCCGCACAGATACGCAGTATTTT
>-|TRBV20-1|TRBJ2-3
CSARDRRRGNTDTQYF
TGCAGTGCTAGAGATAGGCGGCGGGGCAACACAGATACGCAGTATTTT
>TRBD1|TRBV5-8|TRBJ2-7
CASSPTGQHYEQYF
TGTGCCAGCAGCCCAACGGGACAGCACTACGAGCAGTACTTC